This T cell receptor (beta chain) was obtained from a study of shared clonotypes between healthy human individuals (TCRdb year 2020). At the level of the whole study: Two women and a few men aged 18 to 49 years were included in the cohort. For each donor, three plates each were used for CD4 naive and CD4 memory, two plates were used for CD8 naive, and one plate was used for CD8 memory. To estimate repertoire size and how much clonotypes are shared between individuals, the study performed deep sequencing of blood TCR repertoires from roughly five healthy adults. To increase sequencing depth and limit assay-specific biases, different laboratories used diverse techniques to prepare libraries and sequence TCR repertoires. Per donor, leukapheresis produced somewhere between about 0.94 and 9.5 billion PBMCs. The full study reports these points: Sampling was limited to blood, and TCR repertoires in tissue likely differ from TCR repertoires in blood. Naive subsets generally had larger estimated clonotype richness than memory subsets did. Pairwise subsampling led to the expectation that sequencing depth would affect the degree of clonotype sharing among donors. Rarefaction of sorted-subset datasets indicated incomplete sequencing despite the large sequencing depth. Across a few donors, roughly 5.1% of naive CD4, approximately 3.6% of naive CD8, about 2.3% of memory CD4, and 0.4% to 0.45% of memory CD8 clonotypes were shared. Because the study included only a small number of donors, the genetic and exposure-history diversity represented was limited. Compared with non-shared clonotypes, clonotypes shared by all four sorted-subset donors had higher generation probabilities.

TCR CDR3 regions were amplified from genomic DNA by multiplex PCR using the deep immunoSEQ assay. Extracted genomic DNA from each cell subset was spread evenly across all wells of several immunoSEQ 96-well plates, with each plate serving as a replicate. For sorted subsets, roughly 0.2 ug genomic DNA, equal to approximately 30,000 T cell genomes, was loaded into each replicate PCR. Purified libraries were measured with a Qubit 3.0 fluorometer, size-checked on a Bioanalyzer 2100, and measured again with the KAPA Library Quantification kit. Every immunoSEQ 96-well plate was sequenced on a dedicated single-read 150-cycle Illumina NextSeq 550 flow cell. For the original study's pipeline: Because only junctional sequences without quality scores were contained in the immunoSEQ output, filtering matching that applied to full-length reads could not be performed. To assign V/J genes and CDR3, sequences were annotated using PyIR, a Python wrapper for IgBLAST v1.9, with IMGT germline references. Reads were removed for weak V/J assignments (E-value above 1e-6), missing CDR3, stop codons, out-of-frame junctions, or ambiguous translated residues. V3J clonotypes were defined by identical inferred V gene, J gene, and CDR3 amino acid sequence. The percentage overlap between two repertoires was calculated by dividing the number of shared unique clonotypes by the size of the smaller repertoire. Three approaches were used to assess repertoire richness: RTK rarefaction, the Chao1 estimator, and Recon v2.1 estimates of unobserved clonotypes. Generation probabilities were computed with OLGA for all TCRbeta clonotypes obtained by the gDNA method from four donors. TCRdb re-hosts the immuneACCESS table, in-frame sequences only. Its copies lack some clones; in the studies checked, an unresolved V gene accounts for under half of them, and the cause for the rest is not known. D and trimming come from the DNA, and the V and J calls and clone size come from that table. The sample data list 600,000 or so clones, and 85% to 95% of these were observed just once. Together, the top ten hold over 0.095% of the sample.

CD8 naive samples consisted of CD45RO-negative cells that were positively selected for CCR7, yielding a CD45RA+CCR7+ population without TemRA cells. Healthy HIV-negative adults with no recently reported acute infections or vaccinations were included as donors. Every donor was a Caucasian adult residing in Nashville, Tennessee, USA. After blood collection by leukapheresis, PBMCs were isolated using Ficoll-Histopaque density gradient centrifugation and then cryopreserved in the vapor phase of liquid nitrogen. Analytical flow cytometry was used to check the purity and quantity of each magnetically sorted T cell population. Genomic DNA was isolated from each sorted fraction and quantified by UV absorbance on a Nanodrop 2000c. A remark on this clone: This clone's antigen is unknown. Base qualities are missing; no much larger clone stands one base away.

According to the germline V gene (reference sequence), CDR1 reads WNHNN and CDR2 reads SYGVQD. V gives up 3 bases and J gives up 2 bases, and the segment between their germline ends measures 11 bases. The cysteine opens and the phenylalanine closes a CDR3 of 14 amino acids. The sequence is cut down to CDR3 DNA, 42 bases in frame from base 1. The source of this sequence is a woman aged 25 to 39 in good health. The chain uses TRBV10-1 and TRBJ2-7; the D gene remains uncertain. Sequenced: naive CD8+ T cells sorted from blood. Taken with the paper, the label for cell subset or site translates to: CD45RA+CCR7+. The nucleotides read TGCGCCAGCAGTGAAACGGACCTTCCCTACGAGCAGTACTTC. This is translated as CASSETDLPYEQYF.